This is a list of T cell receptor beta chains from one sample in a study of OX40 agonist ivuxolimab in advanced cancers. Clones were sequenced by immunoSEQ multiplex PCR, and TCRdb holds only the in-frame ones, with some missing. The sample yields approximately 82,000 clones, around 83% seen once. Sequencing used CD4+ or CD8+ T cells sorted from blood, obtained in a trial of the OX40 agonist ivuxolimab. These receptors originate from an adult with an advanced solid tumor such as melanoma, head and neck, liver or kidney cancer. CDR3s leave out the opening cysteine and the closing phenylalanine or tryptophan. D genes are given only for firm matches.

NA TRBV5-1 ASSHGDGYEQF
TRBD1 TRBV6-5 ASSYGTGRRYGYT
TRBD1 TRBV7-2 ASSRLGQGVSYEQY
TRBD1 TRBV27 ASSSGTESTDTQY
TRBD1 TRBV4-1 ASSQERGDRGYAQY
NA TRBV2 ASSEYEQY
NA TRBV4-3 ASSQGGDGFNEKLF
TRBD2 TRBV7-9 ASSLGGGSGSGNEQF
TRBD2 TRBV4-1 ASSQVSSGGSYEQY
NA TRBV4-3 ASSQGVGRSNTEAF
NA TRBV15 ATSRPTYLGNYGYT
TRBD2 TRBV9 ASSVGAGGPLTDTQY
NA TRBV6-5 ASSYSLFSGNTIY
NA TRBV9 ASSVEGSVVSEAF
TRBD2 TRBV5-4 ASSLEAGLAGVQETQY
NA TRBV29-1 SVYGTPEGEKLF
TRBD1 TRBV14 ASSQVYRGGELF